Detailed here is one T cell receptor (beta chain). Its antigen specificity is not known. There are no base qualities to consult, and no much larger clone falls within one base. The study was a case-control design nested within a healthcare worker cohort in London, UK, with weekly nasopharyngeal swab PCR tests and blood sampling. Healthcare workers were recruited during the week of the UK lockdown, between 23 and 31 March 2020, and followed weekly for up to roughly 15 weeks. These data originate in a study of early T cells in non-severe SARS-CoV-2 infection (dated by TCRdb to about 2021). For the study in its entirety: Because TCR sequencing relied on bulk RNA taken from unsorted whole blood, pairing of alpha and beta chains was not possible. What the authors observed across the whole study: VDJdb matching was skewed toward anti-spike CD8 responses, so virus-specific expansions were likely underestimated and private and CD4 specificities were missed.

Including cysteine and phenylalanine, the CDR3 has 14 amino acids. Here the CDR3 DNA is all that survives: 42 bases in frame from base 1. Trimming leaves V shorter by 5 bases and J shorter by 7 bases, with the junction holding 9 bases beyond the gene matches. Via the germline V gene, CDR1 is SQVTM and CDR2 ANQGSEA. Library creation used 5' RACE. The sequencer listed for this sample is NextSeq 500. In the TCR library protocol, unique molecular identifiers were attached to individual cDNA molecules to correct for PCR bias and sequencing error. Both TCR alpha and beta chains were sequenced, and tight co-correlation was observed between alpha and beta sequence abundances in each sample. From the authors' description of their analysis: Decombinator V4 was used to annotate TCR sequences for V gene, J gene and CDR3. Expanded TCRs were defined as changing significantly between any two time points under a Poisson model with p below 0.0001. TCR abundances were normalised to the total number of TCRs sequenced in each sample and reported as counts per million. TRAV1-2 paired with TRAJ12, TRAJ20 or TRAJ33 defined MAIT TCRs, while TRAV10 paired with TRAJ18 defined iNKT TCRs. VDJdb, accessed 1 November 2021, was searched for CMV, EBV and SARS-CoV-2 annotated TCRs, with TCRs annotated for multiple antigens excluded. TCRdb trimmed public reads at Q25 via fastp, called clones via MiXCR and kept in-frame beta chains. Every CDR3 protein is listed once, alongside the most common genes and DNA of its rows. It is TCRdb's table, rather than the study itself, that gives the V and J calls and clone size. This sample comprises 71,000 or so distinct CDR3 sequences, approximately 13% of them detected only once. The ten largest clonotypes hold about 14% of the sample.

This chain joins TRBV29-1 to TRBJ1-4, and 8 junction bases match TRBD1. The clonotype was recovered from an adult who was a healthcare worker with PCR-confirmed SARS-CoV-2 infection or an uninfected control (not recorded which). Sequencing was performed on whole blood. The CDR3 amino acid sequence is: CSVFQTGEREKLFF. The DNA sequence is given as TGCAGCGTTTTTCAGACAGGGGAACGTGAAAAACTGTTTTTT. When the CDR3 is completed using the reference TRBV29-1 and TRBJ1-4 genes on either side, the full variable domain is SAVISQKPSRDICQRGTSLTIQCQVDSQVTMMFWYRQQPGQSLTLIATANQGSEATYESGFVIDKFPISRPNLTFSTLTVSNMSPEDSSIYLCSVFQTGEREKLFFGSGTQLSVL.